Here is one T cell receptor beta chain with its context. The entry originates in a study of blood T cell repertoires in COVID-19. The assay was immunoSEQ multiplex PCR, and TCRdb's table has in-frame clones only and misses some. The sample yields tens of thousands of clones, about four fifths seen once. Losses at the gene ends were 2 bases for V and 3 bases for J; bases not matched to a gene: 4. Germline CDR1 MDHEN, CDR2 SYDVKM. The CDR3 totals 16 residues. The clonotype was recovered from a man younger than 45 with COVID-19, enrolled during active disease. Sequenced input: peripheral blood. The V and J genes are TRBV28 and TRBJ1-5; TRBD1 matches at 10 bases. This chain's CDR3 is CASSLEGQGPNQPQHF. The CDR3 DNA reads TGTGCCAGCAGTTTAGAGGGACAGGGGCCCAATCAGCCCCAGCATTTT.